The 13 T cell receptor beta chains in this list originate from one sample, sequenced in a study of Graves' ophthalmopathy and Graves' hyperthyroidism. Researchers took RNA transcripts and amplified TCR beta CDR3 regions from them. Following a first-round RT-PCR that used HTBI primers, a second-round multiplex PCR was carried out. TCRdb reprocessed the multiplex PCR reads via MiXCR and lists one record per CDR3 protein. The top ten clones hold around 10% of a sample with around 1,000,000 distinct CDR3 sequences, less than 45% of them seen once. Sequenced sample: peripheral blood or thyroid tissue (not recorded which). The receptors shown here come from an adult man with Graves' hyperthyroidism.

This clonotype appeared many times. The CDR3 DNA sequence: TGTGCCAGCAGTGAAGGGGCACAGGGAGGGCAGCAGTACTTC. Translation: CASSEGAQGGQQYF. The V gene is TRBV2, the J gene TRBJ2-7; TRBD2 might be the D (7 bases). This CDR3 comprises 14 residues. With 1 base removed from V and 8 bases from J, the gap between germline ends came to 15 bases. Germline V gene lookup returns CDR1 SNHLY and CDR2 FYNNEI.

This clonotype was seen many times. The chain recombines TRBV20-1 with TRBJ1-5, with a possible D match to TRBD1 (6 bases). Per the germline V gene, CDR1 is DFQATT and CDR2 is SNEGSKA (reference sequence). The CDR3 runs to 16 residues. V gave up 0 bases and J gave up 0 bases, with 12 bases separating them. The CDR3 spells CSARELGGGSNQPQHF. CDR3 coding DNA: TGCAGTGCTAGAGAGCTAGGGGGGGGTAGCAATCAGCCCCAGCATTTT.

At least ten counts were recorded for this clonotype. The J gene is TRBJ2-7, the V gene TRBV14, with TRBD1 matching over 7 bases. The CDR3 covers 15 residues. V shed 4 bases and J 0 bases; nucleotides not matched to a gene: 6. Germline lookup yields CDR1 SGHDN and CDR2 FVKESK. CDR3 region: CASSRDDRASYEQYF. The CDR3 DNA reads TGTGCCAGCAGCCGGGACGACAGGGCCTCCTACGAGCAGTACTTC.

The rearrangement links TRBV5-8 to TRBJ1-5; TRBD1 matches 11 bases. The CDR3 has 16 amino acids. Germline trimming cut 3 bases from V and 3 bases from J; bases unmatched to any gene: 5. The V gene's germline CDR1 is SGHTS and CDR2 YDEGEE. This CDR3 reads CASSYRTGGFNQPQHF. The CDR3 DNA follows: TGTGCCAGCAGCTATCGGACAGGGGGCTTCAATCAGCCCCAGCATTTT.

This clonotype was recorded at least ten times. The V and J genes are TRBV28 and TRBJ2-7; a possible D gene is TRBD1 (5 bases). The CDR3 totals 15 residues. V shed 5 bases and J shed 2 bases, with 16 bases lying between them. Germline lookup yields CDR1 MDHEN and CDR2 SYDVKM. The CDR3 reads CASSPLGATTYEQYF. The CDR3 DNA sequence: TGTGCCAGCAGTCCCCTTGGGGCTACCACCTACGAGCAGTACTTC.

The chain couples TRBV6-6 to TRBJ2-5; D uncertain. Trimming removed 4 bases from V and 5 bases from J, with 14 bases in between. The CDR3 has 14 amino acids. CDR1 is MNHNY, CDR2 SVGAGI, per germline (reference sequence). The CDR3 reads CASSSRVGWETQYF. The CDR3 DNA sequence: TGTGCCAGCAGTTCCCGAGTGGGGTGGGAGACCCAGTACTTC.

In this sample, this clonotype turned up many times. This chain connects TRBV20-1 to TRBJ2-5, with TRBD2 matching over 13 bases. J was trimmed by 7 bases and V by 6 bases; bases with no gene match: 5. The germline gives CDR1 DFQATT, CDR2 SNEGSKA (reference sequence). The CDR3 length is 13 residues. CDR3 sequence reads: CSARTSGSGTQYF. The CDR3 DNA follows: TGCAGTGCCAGGACTAGCGGGAGCGGGACCCAGTACTTC.

This clonotype showed up many times. The rearrangement joins TRBV7-9 to TRBJ2-7; 8 bases agree with TRBD1. V was clipped by 5 bases and J by 4 bases; unmatched bases: 16. The CDR3 extends over 17 amino acids. CDR1 SEHNR and CDR2 FQNEAQ come from the germline V gene (reference sequence). This CDR3 reads CASSQNIVGQGWYEQYF. Written as DNA, the CDR3 is TGTGCCAGCAGCCAAAACATAGTCGGACAGGGATGGTACGAGCAGTACTTC.

The chain has TRBV19 and TRBJ1-5; tentative D call: TRBD1 (6 bases). The CDR3 is 15 amino acids. V dropped 7 bases and J dropped 4 bases, with 17 bases sitting between them. Germline CDR1 is LNHDA and CDR2 is SQIVND (reference sequence). CDR3: CASTVRTATNQPQHF. For the CDR3, the DNA is TGTGCCAGTACTGTTCGGACAGCCACAAATCAGCCCCAGCATTTT.

At least ten counts were recorded for this clonotype. An end of the junction differs from the germline gene, which may be a read error. The rearrangement joins TRBV5-1 to TRBJ2-7; tentative D call: TRBD2 (5 bases). Germline V gives CDR1 SGHRS, CDR2 YFSETQ. The CDR3 runs to 11 residues. Here the CDR3 DNA reads TGTGCCAGCAGCGGCGACTACGAGCAGTACTTC. It is translated as CASSGDYEQYF.

This clonotype was observed a handful of times. This chain joins TRBV27 and TRBJ1-5; 8 bases agree with TRBD1. The J segment lost 2 bases and the V segment lost 4 bases, leaving 10 bases of the junction unmatched. The length of the CDR3 is 17 residues. Germline V gene data show CDR1 as MNHEY and CDR2 as SMNVEV (reference sequence). The DNA for the CDR3 is TGTGCCAGCAGTTCCCTTTCCCAGGGGGCCGGCAATCAGCCCCAGCATTTT. It specifies CASSSLSQGAGNQPQHF.

This sequence joins TRBV5-1 and TRBJ2-6, with a tentative D call TRBD1 (6 bases). The V end lost 1 base, the J end lost 0 bases, and 11 bases lay between the germline ends. Germline CDR1 reads SGHRS; CDR2 reads YFSETQ. This CDR3 is built from 17 residues. The CDR3 sequence: CASSLSTGNSGANVLTF. The CDR3 nucleotides are TGCGCCAGCAGCTTGTCCACAGGGAACTCTGGGGCCAACGTCCTGACTTTC. The full variable domain, completed using reference TRBV5-1 and TRBJ2-6, is KAGVTQTPRYLIKTRGQQVTLSCSPISGHRSVSWYQQTPGQGLQFLFEYFSETQRNKGNFPGRFSGRQFSNSRSEMNVSTLELGDSALYLCASSLSTGNSGANVLTFGAGSRLTVL.

The sample holds many counts of this clonotype. The V gene is TRBV10-3, the J gene TRBJ1-2; D not resolved. V lost 4 bases, J lost 3 bases, and 12 bases lay in between. The CDR3 contains 14 residues. Looked up from germline, CDR1 is ENHRY and CDR2 is SYGVKD. CDR3 coding DNA: TGTGCCATCAGTGTACGGGCCCTCGACTATGGCTACACCTTC. It is translated as CAISVRALDYGYTF.